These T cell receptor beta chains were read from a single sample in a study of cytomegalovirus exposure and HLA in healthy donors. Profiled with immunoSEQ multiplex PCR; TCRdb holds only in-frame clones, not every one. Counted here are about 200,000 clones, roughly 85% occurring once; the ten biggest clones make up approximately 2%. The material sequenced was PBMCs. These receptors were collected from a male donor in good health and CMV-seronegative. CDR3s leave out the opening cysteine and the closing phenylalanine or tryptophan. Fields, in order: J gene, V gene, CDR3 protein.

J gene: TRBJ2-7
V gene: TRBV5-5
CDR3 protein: ASSSSNRGSGEQY

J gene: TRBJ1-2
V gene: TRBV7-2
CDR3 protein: ASSLKGVNYGYT

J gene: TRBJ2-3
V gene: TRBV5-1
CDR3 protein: ASSFGAGGPADTQY

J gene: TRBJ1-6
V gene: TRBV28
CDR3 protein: ASSLAGPYNSPLH

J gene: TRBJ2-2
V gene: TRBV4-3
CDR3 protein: ASSQDSRLANTGELF

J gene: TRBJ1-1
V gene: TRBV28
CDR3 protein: ASSLLRTEAF

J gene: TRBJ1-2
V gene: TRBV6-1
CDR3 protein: ASSEYGGEYGYT

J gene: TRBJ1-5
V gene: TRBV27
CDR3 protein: ASSLSRNQPQH

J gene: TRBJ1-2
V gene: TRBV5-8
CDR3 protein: ASSLPGGYGYT

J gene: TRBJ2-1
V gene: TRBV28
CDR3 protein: ASRLISGTPGGEQF

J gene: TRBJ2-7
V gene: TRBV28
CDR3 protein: ASSFSEGFEQY

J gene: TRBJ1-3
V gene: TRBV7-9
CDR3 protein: ASSLAGTIY

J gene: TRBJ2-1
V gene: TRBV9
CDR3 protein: ASSVGSGKGLAGGSSYNEQF

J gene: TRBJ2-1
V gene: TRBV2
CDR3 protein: ASSEYYYNEQF

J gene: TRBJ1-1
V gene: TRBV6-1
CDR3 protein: ASSDRRNTEAF

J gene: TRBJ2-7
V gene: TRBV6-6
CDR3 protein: ASSPLDEQY

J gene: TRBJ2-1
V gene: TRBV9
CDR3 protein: ASRGGGGVEQF

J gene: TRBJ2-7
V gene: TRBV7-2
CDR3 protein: ASRPDEGASPAVQY

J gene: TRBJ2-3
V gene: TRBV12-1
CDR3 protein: ASRKAGLSTDTQY

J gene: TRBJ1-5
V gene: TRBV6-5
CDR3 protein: ASSKDRKSNQPQH

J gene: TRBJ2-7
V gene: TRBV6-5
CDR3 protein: ASSNGTAAYEQY

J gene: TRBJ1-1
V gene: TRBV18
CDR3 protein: ASSPKQGKNTEAF

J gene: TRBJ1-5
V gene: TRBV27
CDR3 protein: ASSFGVSNQPQH